The TCR beta chain described here comes from a study of cytomegalovirus exposure and HLA in healthy donors. The CDR3 consists of 16 residues. Germline V gene data show CDR1 as LGHNA and CDR2 as YNFKEQ. V lost 3 bases and J lost 0, with 12 bases in between. The primer mix had 60 Vbeta and 13 Jbeta primers. The data were produced by immunoSEQ multiplex PCR, yet TCRdb's version contains in-frame clones alone and is incomplete. The table lists over 100,000 clones, under 70% of them singletons. The material sequenced was PBMCs. The genes are TRBV4-2 and TRBJ2-1; possible D gene TRBD2, 5 bases. The sequence derives from a man aged 25-45 years in good health and CMV-seropositive. CDR3 nucleotide sequence: TGTGCCAGCAGCCACGAGGGCCTCAGCTCCTACAATGAGCAGTTCTTC. Residues: CASSHEGLSSYNEQFF.